This is a list of T cell receptor beta chains from one sample in a study of blood T cell repertoires in COVID-19. Using immunoSEQ multiplex PCR, the repertoire was profiled, and TCRdb retains in-frame clones only, with some absent. The table includes about 360,000 clones, around 87% detected once. The sample taken for sequencing was PBMCs or T cells enriched from blood (not recorded which). Receptors were obtained from a man aged 40-49 years in a cohort exposed to, infected with or recovered from COVID-19 (not recorded which). Both conserved end residues are part of each CDR3. A D gene is named only where the DNA matches it firmly. Some rows have no size entry. The others give once, few or many, or a class for an expanded clone.

d_call: -; v_call: TRBV25-1; cdr3_length: 15; j_call: TRBJ1-4; clone_size: -; cdr3_nt: TGTGCCAGCAGTGAATATACCCCCGGGGATGAAAAACTGTTTTTT; cdr3_aa: CASSEYTPGDEKLFF
d_call: -; v_call: TRBV6-1; cdr3_length: 16; j_call: TRBJ2-2; clone_size: -; cdr3_nt: TGTGCCAGCAGTGAACTAGCTGACGCGAACACCGGGGAGCTGTTTTTT; cdr3_aa: CASSELADANTGELFF
d_call: TRBD1; v_call: TRBV28; cdr3_length: 14; j_call: TRBJ2-7; clone_size: -; cdr3_nt: TGTGCCAGCAGTCCCGATGGACAGGGCTACGAGCAGTACTTC; cdr3_aa: CASSPDGQGYEQYF
d_call: TRBD1; v_call: TRBV7-6; cdr3_length: 13; j_call: TRBJ2-7; clone_size: -; cdr3_nt: TGTGCCAGCAGCCACGGACAGGGTCGCGAGCAGTACTTC; cdr3_aa: CASSHGQGREQYF
d_call: -; v_call: TRBV7-9; cdr3_length: 13; j_call: TRBJ2-1; clone_size: -; cdr3_nt: TGTGCCAGCAGACCCGGGACAAGGAATGAGCAGTTCTTC; cdr3_aa: CASRPGTRNEQFF
d_call: TRBD1; v_call: TRBV28; cdr3_length: 18; j_call: TRBJ1-5; clone_size: -; cdr3_nt: TGTGCCAGCCATACCCCGACAGGGGACTATGAAGGCAATCAGCCCCAGCATTTT; cdr3_aa: CASHTPTGDYEGNQPQHF
d_call: -; v_call: TRBV5-6; cdr3_length: 13; j_call: TRBJ1-2; clone_size: once; cdr3_nt: TGTGCCAGCAGTTTCGGGATCGGCGATGGCTACACCTTC; cdr3_aa: CASSFGIGDGYTF
d_call: -; v_call: TRBV4-1; cdr3_length: 16; j_call: TRBJ1-1; clone_size: -; cdr3_nt: TGCGCCAGCAGCCAAGATAGTAGCAGGGTGGACACTGAAGCTTTCTTT; cdr3_aa: CASSQDSSRVDTEAFF
d_call: TRBD2; v_call: TRBV10-1; cdr3_length: 14; j_call: TRBJ2-2; clone_size: -; cdr3_nt: TGCGCCAGCAGTTTTGCGGGAGCCACCGGGGAGCTGTTTTTT; cdr3_aa: CASSFAGATGELFF
d_call: -; v_call: TRBV18; cdr3_length: 15; j_call: TRBJ1-3; clone_size: -; cdr3_nt: TGTGCCAGCTCACCAGAGGCTTACTCTGGAAACACCATATATTTT; cdr3_aa: CASSPEAYSGNTIYF
d_call: TRBD1; v_call: TRBV28; cdr3_length: 15; j_call: TRBJ2-7; clone_size: -; cdr3_nt: TGTGCCAGCAGTCCCCCCGGGACAGGGTCCCACGAGCAGTACTTC; cdr3_aa: CASSPPGTGSHEQYF
d_call: TRBD2; v_call: TRBV30; cdr3_length: 15; j_call: TRBJ2-2; clone_size: -; cdr3_nt: TGTGCCACCTCTCGACCCGGGGGGGGCGTCGGGGAGCTGTTTTTT; cdr3_aa: CATSRPGGGVGELFF
d_call: TRBD1; v_call: TRBV6-4; cdr3_length: 16; j_call: TRBJ2-1; clone_size: few; cdr3_nt: TGTGCCAGCAGTGGAGACGTCGGGACAGCCTCTCATGAGCAGTTCTTC; cdr3_aa: CASSGDVGTASHEQFF
d_call: -; v_call: TRBV7-9; cdr3_length: 15; j_call: TRBJ2-3; clone_size: -; cdr3_nt: TGTGCCAGCAGCCCGCGGGCGGGAACCACAGATACGCAGTATTTT; cdr3_aa: CASSPRAGTTDTQYF
d_call: TRBD2; v_call: TRBV25-1; cdr3_length: 15; j_call: TRBJ2-1; clone_size: -; cdr3_nt: TGTGCCAGCAGTGAATCAAAGCGGGGGTTCAATGAGCAGTTCTTC; cdr3_aa: CASSESKRGFNEQFF
d_call: -; v_call: TRBV19; cdr3_length: 14; j_call: TRBJ2-2; clone_size: -; cdr3_nt: TGTGCCAGTAGTGACCAGGAGGGCACCGGGGAGCTGTTTTTT; cdr3_aa: CASSDQEGTGELFF
d_call: -; v_call: TRBV28; cdr3_length: 16; j_call: TRBJ1-5; clone_size: -; cdr3_nt: TGTGCCAGCAGTGGATCACAGGGAACGAGCAATCAGCCCCAGCATTTT; cdr3_aa: CASSGSQGTSNQPQHF
d_call: TRBD2; v_call: TRBV10-3; cdr3_length: 16; j_call: TRBJ2-1; clone_size: -; cdr3_nt: TGTGCCATCAGTGCTCCGACTAGCGGGCTCTACAATGAGCAGTTCTTC; cdr3_aa: CAISAPTSGLYNEQFF
d_call: TRBD1; v_call: TRBV7-9; cdr3_length: 14; j_call: TRBJ1-2; clone_size: -; cdr3_nt: TGTGCCAGCAGCTTAGGACAGGGTAACTATGGCTACACCTTC; cdr3_aa: CASSLGQGNYGYTF
d_call: TRBD2; v_call: TRBV7-9; cdr3_length: 14; j_call: TRBJ2-1; clone_size: -; cdr3_nt: TGTGCCAGCAGGGGGACTAGCGGGAACAATGAGCAGTTCTTC; cdr3_aa: CASRGTSGNNEQFF
d_call: TRBD2; v_call: TRBV3-1/TRBV3-2; cdr3_length: 16; j_call: TRBJ2-2; clone_size: -; cdr3_nt: TGTGCCAGCAGGCGGACAGCGGGAGGTCACACCGGGGAGCTGTTTTTT; cdr3_aa: CASRRTAGGHTGELFF
d_call: -; v_call: TRBV4-1; cdr3_length: 15; j_call: TRBJ1-2; clone_size: -; cdr3_nt: TGCGCCAGCAGCCAAGTCGGCGGGAAGGACTATGGCTACACCTTC; cdr3_aa: CASSQVGGKDYGYTF
d_call: TRBD1; v_call: TRBV29-1; cdr3_length: 14; j_call: TRBJ1-1; clone_size: -; cdr3_nt: TGCAGCGTTACCCTGGGACAGGGTGGGACTGAAGCTTTCTTT; cdr3_aa: CSVTLGQGGTEAFF
d_call: TRBD2; v_call: TRBV5-1; cdr3_length: 15; j_call: TRBJ2-1; clone_size: -; cdr3_nt: TGCGCCAGCAGCTTGGAGCTAGCGGGCTTTAATGAGCAGTTCTTC; cdr3_aa: CASSLELAGFNEQFF
d_call: TRBD2; v_call: TRBV30; cdr3_length: 12; j_call: TRBJ2-7; clone_size: -; cdr3_nt: TGTGCCGGGACTAGCGGAATCTACGAGCAGTACTTC; cdr3_aa: CAGTSGIYEQYF
d_call: TRBD2; v_call: TRBV11-2; cdr3_length: 16; j_call: TRBJ2-1; clone_size: -; cdr3_nt: TGTGCCAGCAGCCCCGGACTAGCGGGACCCTACAATGAGCAGTTCTTC; cdr3_aa: CASSPGLAGPYNEQFF
d_call: -; v_call: TRBV6-1; cdr3_length: 16; j_call: TRBJ2-7; clone_size: -; cdr3_nt: TGTGCCAGCAGTGAGGCGGACGGGATGGGATTCTACGAGCAGTACTTC; cdr3_aa: CASSEADGMGFYEQYF
d_call: TRBD1; v_call: TRBV29-1; cdr3_length: 15; j_call: TRBJ1-2; clone_size: -; cdr3_nt: TGCAGCGTTGAAGATACGGAGGGGGCAAGTTATGGCTACACCTTC; cdr3_aa: CSVEDTEGASYGYTF
d_call: -; v_call: TRBV2; cdr3_length: 13; j_call: TRBJ1-4; clone_size: -; cdr3_nt: TGTGCCAGCAGCCAGGGGCTCGGGGAAAAACTGTTTTTT; cdr3_aa: CASSQGLGEKLFF
d_call: TRBD1; v_call: TRBV5-1; cdr3_length: 16; j_call: TRBJ1-6; clone_size: -; cdr3_nt: TGCGCCAGCAATAAAGGAGGGGGCATGGTCAATTCACCCCTCCACTTT; cdr3_aa: CASNKGGGMVNSPLHF
d_call: TRBD1; v_call: TRBV2; cdr3_length: 13; j_call: TRBJ1-2; clone_size: -; cdr3_nt: TGTGCCAGCAGTGAGGGCACAGGGGAGGGCTACACCTTC; cdr3_aa: CASSEGTGEGYTF
d_call: TRBD2; v_call: TRBV11-3; cdr3_length: 14; j_call: TRBJ2-3; clone_size: -; cdr3_nt: TGTGCCAGCAGCTTAAGCGGGACCACAGATACGCAGTATTTT; cdr3_aa: CASSLSGTTDTQYF
d_call: -; v_call: TRBV5-5; cdr3_length: 13; j_call: TRBJ2-5; clone_size: -; cdr3_nt: TGTGCCAGCAGCTTGAGACAGGAAGAGACCCAGTACTTC; cdr3_aa: CASSLRQEETQYF
d_call: -; v_call: TRBV5-5; cdr3_length: 15; j_call: TRBJ1-5; clone_size: -; cdr3_nt: TGTGCCAGCAGCTTTGAGGGACATAGCAATCAGCCCCAGCATTTT; cdr3_aa: CASSFEGHSNQPQHF
d_call: TRBD2; v_call: TRBV11-2; cdr3_length: 14; j_call: TRBJ2-3; clone_size: -; cdr3_nt: TGTGCCAGCAGCTTGGGGGTAGCGGGGGATACGCAGTATTTT; cdr3_aa: CASSLGVAGDTQYF
d_call: -; v_call: TRBV7-8; cdr3_length: 13; j_call: TRBJ1-5; clone_size: -; cdr3_nt: TGTGCCAGCAGCTCTCAGGGGCAGGGGCCCCAGCATTTT; cdr3_aa: CASSSQGQGPQHF
d_call: -; v_call: TRBV18; cdr3_length: 12; j_call: TRBJ2-7; clone_size: -; cdr3_nt: TGTGCCAGCTCACCGGGCAGCTACGAGCAGTACTTC; cdr3_aa: CASSPGSYEQYF
d_call: -; v_call: TRBV6-5; cdr3_length: 14; j_call: TRBJ2-7; clone_size: -; cdr3_nt: TGTGCCAGCACTCAAGGAGCAGGGACCTACGAGCAGTACTTC; cdr3_aa: CASTQGAGTYEQYF
d_call: TRBD2; v_call: TRBV2; cdr3_length: 17; j_call: TRBJ2-5; clone_size: -; cdr3_nt: TGTGCCAGCAGTGATGCTAGCGGAGTCCCTCAAGGGGAGACCCAGTACTTC; cdr3_aa: CASSDASGVPQGETQYF
d_call: TRBD1; v_call: TRBV7-9; cdr3_length: 15; j_call: TRBJ1-1; clone_size: -; cdr3_nt: TGTGCCATTCGCGAGGAAGGCCAGGGGGCCACTGAAGCTTTCTTT; cdr3_aa: CAIREEGQGATEAFF
d_call: TRBD2; v_call: TRBV5-1; cdr3_length: 15; j_call: TRBJ2-2; clone_size: -; cdr3_nt: TGCGCCAGCAGCTTGGGACTAGCGGGAGCCGGGGAGCTGTTTTTT; cdr3_aa: CASSLGLAGAGELFF
d_call: TRBD2; v_call: TRBV29-1; cdr3_length: 13; j_call: TRBJ2-1; clone_size: -; cdr3_nt: TGCAGCGTCGCAACTAGCGGGAGCAATGAGCAGTTCTTC; cdr3_aa: CSVATSGSNEQFF
d_call: TRBD1; v_call: TRBV19; cdr3_length: 14; j_call: TRBJ1-5; clone_size: -; cdr3_nt: TGTGCCAGTAGTATAGAGGACAGGAGTCAGCCCCAGCATTTT; cdr3_aa: CASSIEDRSQPQHF
d_call: TRBD1; v_call: TRBV3-1/TRBV3-2; cdr3_length: 16; j_call: TRBJ2-1; clone_size: once; cdr3_nt: TGTGCCAGCAGTCTAAAGACAGGGGGTAATTGGGGTGAGCAGTTCTTC; cdr3_aa: CASSLKTGGNWGEQFF
d_call: -; v_call: TRBV11-3; cdr3_length: 12; j_call: TRBJ2-7; clone_size: -; cdr3_nt: TGTGCCAGCAGCGCGACTCCCTACGAGCAGTACTTC; cdr3_aa: CASSATPYEQYF
d_call: -; v_call: TRBV6-5; cdr3_length: 16; j_call: TRBJ1-2; clone_size: -; cdr3_nt: TGTGCCAGCAGTTACACCGAGACAGCGACTAACTATGGCTACACCTTC; cdr3_aa: CASSYTETATNYGYTF
d_call: -; v_call: TRBV7-9; cdr3_length: 15; j_call: TRBJ2-5; clone_size: -; cdr3_nt: TGTGCCAGCAGCTCGCCCCAGGGGTCGGGAGAGACCCAGTACTTC; cdr3_aa: CASSSPQGSGETQYF
d_call: -; v_call: TRBV5-1; cdr3_length: 14; j_call: TRBJ1-1; clone_size: -; cdr3_nt: TGCGCCAGCAGCTTGGTAGGGGGGAACACTGAAGCTTTCTTT; cdr3_aa: CASSLVGGNTEAFF
d_call: TRBD1; v_call: TRBV6-5; cdr3_length: 15; j_call: TRBJ1-2; clone_size: -; cdr3_nt: TGTGCCAGCAGGGGGGACAGGGGGCGTATCTATGGCTACACCTTC; cdr3_aa: CASRGDRGRIYGYTF
d_call: -; v_call: TRBV5-5; cdr3_length: 12; j_call: TRBJ2-7; clone_size: -; cdr3_nt: TGTGCCAGCAGCTTCGGGGTCGGCGAGCAGTACTTC; cdr3_aa: CASSFGVGEQYF
d_call: TRBD1; v_call: TRBV29-1; cdr3_length: 14; j_call: TRBJ2-3; clone_size: -; cdr3_nt: TGCAGCGTCAGCTTCGGGACAGGGGCAGATACGCAGTATTTT; cdr3_aa: CSVSFGTGADTQYF
d_call: TRBD1; v_call: TRBV3-1/TRBV3-2; cdr3_length: 14; j_call: TRBJ1-1; clone_size: -; cdr3_nt: TGTGCCAGCCGTCTTAGGGGGCTATCGGATGAAGCTTTCTTT; cdr3_aa: CASRLRGLSDEAFF
d_call: -; v_call: TRBV29-1; cdr3_length: 14; j_call: TRBJ2-3; clone_size: -; cdr3_nt: TGCAGCGTTGACGTTCTCGGTAGGAGGGGTACGCAGTATTTT; cdr3_aa: CSVDVLGRRGTQYF
d_call: TRBD2; v_call: TRBV19; cdr3_length: 15; j_call: TRBJ2-1; clone_size: once; cdr3_nt: TGTGCCAGTAGTACTAGCGGGAGGGGGAACAATGAGCAGTTCTTC; cdr3_aa: CASSTSGRGNNEQFF
d_call: TRBD1; v_call: TRBV25-1; cdr3_length: 15; j_call: TRBJ1-4; clone_size: few; cdr3_nt: TGTGCCAGCAGTGAAATTCAGGGGGGACGTGAAAAACTGTTTTTT; cdr3_aa: CASSEIQGGREKLFF
d_call: -; v_call: TRBV10-1; cdr3_length: 15; j_call: TRBJ2-7; clone_size: -; cdr3_nt: TGCGCCAGCAGTGGGGTCCTGGGGGCATCTATCGAGCAGTACTTC; cdr3_aa: CASSGVLGASIEQYF
d_call: -; v_call: TRBV3-1/TRBV3-2; cdr3_length: 16; j_call: TRBJ1-5; clone_size: -; cdr3_nt: TGTGCCAGCAGCCAAGGGTCCCCCTTGGGCAGTCAGCCCCAGCATTTT; cdr3_aa: CASSQGSPLGSQPQHF